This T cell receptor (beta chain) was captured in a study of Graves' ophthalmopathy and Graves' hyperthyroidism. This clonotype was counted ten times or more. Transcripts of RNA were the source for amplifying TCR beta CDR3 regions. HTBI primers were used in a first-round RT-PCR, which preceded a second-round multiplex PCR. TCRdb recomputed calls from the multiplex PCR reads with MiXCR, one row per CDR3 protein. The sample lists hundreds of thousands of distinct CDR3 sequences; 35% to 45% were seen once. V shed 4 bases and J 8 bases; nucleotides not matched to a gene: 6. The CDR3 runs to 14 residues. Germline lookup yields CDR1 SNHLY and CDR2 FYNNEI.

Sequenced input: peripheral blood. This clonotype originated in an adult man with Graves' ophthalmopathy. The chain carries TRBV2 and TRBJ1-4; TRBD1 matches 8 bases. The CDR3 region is CASSGTGGTEKLFF. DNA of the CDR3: TGTGCCAGCAGTGGTACAGGGGGAACCGAAAAACTGTTTTTT.